This TCR beta chain was sequenced for a study of cytomegalovirus exposure and HLA in healthy donors. Germline V lookup: CDR1 SEHNR, CDR2 FQNEAQ (reference sequence). CDR3 length equals 15 residues. The PCR made use of 60 Vbeta and 13 Jbeta primers. The table came from immunoSEQ multiplex PCR; TCRdb's copy has only in-frame clones and leaves some out. The sample lists about 130,000 clones, around four fifths seen once, with approximately 3.6% in the top ten. The V and J genes are TRBV7-9 and TRBJ2-2, with 7 nucleotides matching TRBD2. The sequenced sample consisted of PBMCs. This receptor was obtained from a woman aged 35 to 49 in good health and CMV-seropositive. The CDR3 region is CVGVRAGESTGELFF. In DNA form, the CDR3 reads TGTGTCGGGGTCAGGGCGGGAGAAAGCACCGGGGAGCTGTTTTTT.